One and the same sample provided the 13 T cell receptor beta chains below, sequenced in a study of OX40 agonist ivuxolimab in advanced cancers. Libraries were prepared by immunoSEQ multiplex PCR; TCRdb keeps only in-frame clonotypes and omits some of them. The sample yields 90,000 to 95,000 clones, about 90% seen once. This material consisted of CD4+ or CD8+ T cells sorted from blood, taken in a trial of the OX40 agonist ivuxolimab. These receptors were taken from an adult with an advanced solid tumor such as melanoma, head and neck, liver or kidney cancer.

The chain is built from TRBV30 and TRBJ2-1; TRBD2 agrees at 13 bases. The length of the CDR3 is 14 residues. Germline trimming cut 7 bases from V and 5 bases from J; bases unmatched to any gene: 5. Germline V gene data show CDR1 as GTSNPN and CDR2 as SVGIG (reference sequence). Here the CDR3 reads CAYSGLAGNNEQFF. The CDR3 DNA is TGTGCCTATTCGGGACTAGCGGGAAACAATGAGCAGTTCTTC.

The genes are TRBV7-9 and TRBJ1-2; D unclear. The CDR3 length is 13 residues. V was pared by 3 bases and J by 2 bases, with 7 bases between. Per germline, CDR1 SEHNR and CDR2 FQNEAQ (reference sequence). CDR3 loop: CASSFGQNYGYTF. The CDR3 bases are TGTGCCAGCAGCTTTGGCCAGAACTATGGCTACACCTTC. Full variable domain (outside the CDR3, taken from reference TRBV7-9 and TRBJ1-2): DTGVSQNPRHKITKRGQNVTFRCDPISEHNRLYWYRQTLGQGPEFLTYFQNEAQLEKSRLLSDRFSAERPKGSFSTLEIQRTEQGDSAMYLCASSFGQNYGYTFGSGTRLTVV.

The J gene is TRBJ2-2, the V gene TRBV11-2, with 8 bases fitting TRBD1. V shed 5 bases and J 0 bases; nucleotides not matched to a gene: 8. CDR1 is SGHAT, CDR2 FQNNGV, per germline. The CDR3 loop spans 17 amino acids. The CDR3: CASSTLGQASNTGELFF. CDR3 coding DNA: TGTGCCAGCAGCACGCTGGGACAGGCCTCGAACACCGGGGAGCTGTTTTTT. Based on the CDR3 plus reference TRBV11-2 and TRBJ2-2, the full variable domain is EAGVAQSPRYKIIEKRQSVAFWCNPISGHATLYWYQQILGQGPKLLIQFQNNGVVDDSQLPKDRFSAERLKGVDSTLKIQPAKLEDSAVYLCASSTLGQASNTGELFFGEGSRLTVL.

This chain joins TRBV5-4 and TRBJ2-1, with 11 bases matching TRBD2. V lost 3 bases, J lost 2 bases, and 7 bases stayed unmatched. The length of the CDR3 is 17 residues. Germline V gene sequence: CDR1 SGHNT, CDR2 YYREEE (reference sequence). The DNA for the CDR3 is TGTGCCAGCAGCTCCCCGAATAGCGGGAGGGCCTACAATGAGCAGTTCTTC. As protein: CASSSPNSGRAYNEQFF.

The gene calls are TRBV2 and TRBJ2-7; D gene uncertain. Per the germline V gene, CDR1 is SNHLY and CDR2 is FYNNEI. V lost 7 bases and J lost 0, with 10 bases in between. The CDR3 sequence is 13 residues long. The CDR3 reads CASNRAYSYEQYF. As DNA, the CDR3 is TGTGCCAGCAACCGGGCCTACTCCTACGAGCAGTACTTC.

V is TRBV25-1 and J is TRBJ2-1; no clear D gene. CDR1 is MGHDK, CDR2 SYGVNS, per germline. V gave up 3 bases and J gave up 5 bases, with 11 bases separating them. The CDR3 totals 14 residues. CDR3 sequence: CASSDLLTNNEQFF. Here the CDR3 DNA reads TGTGCCAGCAGTGACCTCTTAACAAACAATGAGCAGTTCTTC.

The CDR3 DNA follows: TGTGCCACCAGCAGAGAAGGGACAGGGGTTGCTTACTTC. Its protein product is CATSREGTGVAYF. J is TRBJ2-7 and V is TRBV15; 10 positions match TRBD1. J was trimmed by 13 bases and V by 0 bases; bases with no gene match: 6. CDR1 is LNHNV and CDR2 is YYDKDF in the germline V gene (reference sequence). CDR3 length equals 13 residues.

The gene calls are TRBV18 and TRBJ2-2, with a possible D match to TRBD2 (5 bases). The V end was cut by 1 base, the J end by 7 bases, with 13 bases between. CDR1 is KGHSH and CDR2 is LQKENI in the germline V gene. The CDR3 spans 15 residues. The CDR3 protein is CASSPRTIGGGELFF. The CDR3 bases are TGTGCCAGCTCACCACGAACGATCGGAGGCGGGGAGCTGTTTTTT. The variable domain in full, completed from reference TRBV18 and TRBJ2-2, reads NAGVMQNPRHLVRRRGQEARLRCSPMKGHSHVYWYRQLPEEGLKFMVYLQKENIIDESGMPKERFSAEFPKEGPSILRIQQVVRGDSAAYFCASSPRTIGGGELFFGEGSRLTVL.

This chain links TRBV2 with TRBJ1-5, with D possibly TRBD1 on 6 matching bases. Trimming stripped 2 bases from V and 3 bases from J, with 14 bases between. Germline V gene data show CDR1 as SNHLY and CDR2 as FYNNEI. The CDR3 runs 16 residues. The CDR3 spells CASSEQGRGANQPQHF. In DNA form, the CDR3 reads TGTGCCAGCAGTGAACAGGGGAGAGGGGCCAATCAGCCCCAGCATTTT.

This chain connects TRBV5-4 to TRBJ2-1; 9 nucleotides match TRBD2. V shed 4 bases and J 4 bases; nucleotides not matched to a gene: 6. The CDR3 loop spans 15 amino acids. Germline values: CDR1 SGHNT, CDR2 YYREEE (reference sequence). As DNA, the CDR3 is TGTGCCAGCAGCAGTAGCGGGGGCCAATACAATGAGCAGTTCTTC. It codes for CASSSSGGQYNEQFF.

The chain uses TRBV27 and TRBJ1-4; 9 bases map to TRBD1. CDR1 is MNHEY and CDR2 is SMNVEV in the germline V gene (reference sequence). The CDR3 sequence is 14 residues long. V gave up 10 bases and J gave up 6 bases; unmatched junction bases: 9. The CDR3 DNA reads TGTGCCACGCGTCGGACAGGGGCTTATGAAAAACTGTTTTTT. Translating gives CATRRTGAYEKLFF.

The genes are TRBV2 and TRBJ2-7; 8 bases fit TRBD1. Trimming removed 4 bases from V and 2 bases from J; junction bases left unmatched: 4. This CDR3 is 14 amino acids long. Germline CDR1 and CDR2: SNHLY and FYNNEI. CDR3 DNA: TGTGCCAGCAGTGCAGGGGGCACGGCCTACGAGCAGTACTTC. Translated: CASSAGGTAYEQYF.

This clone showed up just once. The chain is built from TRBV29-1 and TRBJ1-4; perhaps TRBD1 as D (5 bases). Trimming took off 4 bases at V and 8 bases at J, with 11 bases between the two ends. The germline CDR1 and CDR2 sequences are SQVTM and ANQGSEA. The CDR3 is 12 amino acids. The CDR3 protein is CSVAQGGEKLFF. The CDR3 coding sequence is TGCAGCGTTGCGCAGGGTGGGGAAAAACTGTTTTTT.